This TCR beta chain is drawn from a study of cytomegalovirus exposure and HLA in healthy donors. As for the study in general: Early released data had tens of millions of unique TCRs, all coming from HLA-typed donors.

General study points: Associated with cytomegalovirus, according to the listing, were 150 to 200 TCR beta chains.

Comments on this clone: The antigen remains undetermined.

Amplification used 60 Vbeta primers and 13 Jbeta primers. As originally analysed: A follow-up analysis tallied some 80 million unique TCR beta chains, roughly 11 million shared. TCRdb's table, derived via immunoSEQ multiplex PCR, lists solely in-frame clones and lacks some. V, J and clone size are taken as reported in that table, and D and trimming were inferred from the DNA itself. This sample has some 93,000 clones, with roughly a tenth found just once. CDR1 is SGDLS, CDR2 YYNGEE, per germline. Trimming at V came to 0 bases and at J to 6 bases, leaving 4 bases not matched to a gene. The CDR3 loop spans 15 amino acids. All the people who gave samples were healthy bone marrow donors.

The sequence derives from a man aged 50 or older in good health and CMV-seropositive. The sequenced material came from PBMCs. This sequence joins TRBV9 and TRBJ2-3; 10 bases align to TRBD2. The CDR3 region has the DNA TGTGCCAGCAGCGTAGAAGCGGGAGGGGGGGATACGCAGTATTTT. It codes for CASSVEAGGGDTQYF. Complete variable domain (other parts from reference TRBV9 and TRBJ2-3): DSGVTQTPKHLITATGQRVTLRCSPRSGDLSVYWYQQSLDQGLQFLIQYYNGEERAKGNILERFSAQQFPDLHSELNLSSLELGDSALYFCASSVEAGGGDTQYFGPGTRLTVL.